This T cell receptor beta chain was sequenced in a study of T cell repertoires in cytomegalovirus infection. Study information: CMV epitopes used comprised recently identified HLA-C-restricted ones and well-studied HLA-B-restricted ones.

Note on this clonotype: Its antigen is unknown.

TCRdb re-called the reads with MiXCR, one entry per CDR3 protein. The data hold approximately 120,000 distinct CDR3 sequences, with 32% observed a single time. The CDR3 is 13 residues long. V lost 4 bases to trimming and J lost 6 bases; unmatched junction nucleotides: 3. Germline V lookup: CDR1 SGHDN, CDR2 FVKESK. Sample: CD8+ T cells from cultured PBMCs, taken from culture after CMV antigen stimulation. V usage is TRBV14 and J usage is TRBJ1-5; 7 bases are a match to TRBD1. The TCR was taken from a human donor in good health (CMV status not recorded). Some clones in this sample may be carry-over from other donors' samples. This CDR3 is CASSLTGAQPQHF. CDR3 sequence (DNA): TGTGCCAGCAGCCTAACAGGGGCTCAGCCCCAGCATTTT.